The entry below describes one T cell receptor beta chain. Its antigen is not known. A J-beta primer mix and a sample-barcoded 5' primer were used in a second PCR of about 7 to 12 cycles. TCRdb reprocessed the 5' RACE reads via MiXCR and lists one record per CDR3 protein. This table has about 800,000 distinct CDR3 sequences, just under 25% appearing once. CDR1 and CDR2 from the germline V gene are MNHNS and SASEGT. V was cut by 3 bases and J by 3 bases, with 15 bases left in between. This CDR3 is 16 amino acids long. This entry comes from a study of blood T cells in healthy people across ages. General study findings and limits: The lack of PBMC sorting stopped any conclusive naive versus antigen-experienced comparison.

These sequences were also reported in another study, on T cells of mothers and their children.

The sample taken for sequencing was blood. V and J are TRBV6-1 and TRBJ1-3; D is possibly TRBD1 (6 bases). The TCR originated in a boy aged 5-17 years in good health. CDR3 sequence: CASSDGTTGVGNTIYF. CDR3 in DNA: TGTGCCAGCAGTGATGGGACGACAGGAGTTGGAAACACCATATATTTT.